Reported below is one T cell receptor (beta chain). This record belongs to a study of blood T cell repertoires in COVID-19. About the study: Sites in the United States, Italy and Spain provided acute and convalescent COVID-19 samples. PBMCs, B-cell-depleted T cells, or T cells were the source of the cDNA or gDNA that made up the material.

As processed by the authors: Cell counts per sample came from amplifying reference gene primers. Here immunoSEQ multiplex PCR was the method, and the copy in TCRdb shows in-frame clones only, minus some. The D gene and trimming were derived from the DNA, and the V and J assignments and clone size from that table. The sample has about 130,000 clones, approximately 85% seen once. This TCR was recovered from a human donor in a cohort sampled during active COVID-19. Material: peripheral blood.

The CDR3 bases are TGTGCCAGCAGTTACACAGGGGGAGATGGCTACACCTTC. Residues: CASSYTGGDGYTF. This chain uses TRBV6-5 with TRBJ1-2, with 8 bases that match TRBD1. Trimming cost V 2 bases and J 6 bases; bases outside gene matches: 2. The CDR3 has 13 amino acids. Germline V lookup: CDR1 MNHEY, CDR2 SVGAGI.